These T cell receptor beta chains were read from a single sample in a study of blood T cell repertoires in COVID-19. Produced via immunoSEQ multiplex PCR; TCRdb's table is partial and in-frame only. The sample yields hundreds of thousands of clones, around 86% seen once. The sequencing input was peripheral blood. The source of these receptors is a woman aged 50 to 60 with COVID-19, enrolled during active disease. CDR3s include the opening cysteine and the closing phenylalanine or tryptophan. Each record gives: V gene, CDR3 protein.

v_call: TRBV7-6; cdr3_aa: CASSFRIGRLAGQRSNEQFF
v_call: TRBV18; cdr3_aa: CASSPDRAANYGYTF
v_call: TRBV6-2/TRBV6-3; cdr3_aa: CASSSQGFYEQFF
v_call: TRBV7-9; cdr3_aa: CASSGDRNAEAFF
v_call: TRBV14; cdr3_aa: CASSQVGGHIYEQYF
v_call: TRBV7-9; cdr3_aa: CASSTTTGGHGEQYF
v_call: TRBV27; cdr3_aa: CASRTTASGNTIYF
v_call: TRBV7-9; cdr3_aa: CASSLGLAGESYEQYF
v_call: TRBV6-5; cdr3_aa: CASSYGASGSYEQYF
v_call: TRBV30; cdr3_aa: CALAIDYNEQFF
v_call: TRBV11-3; cdr3_aa: CASSTTSGRPAGYNEQFF
v_call: TRBV5-4; cdr3_aa: CASSGGTAPRETQYF
v_call: TRBV24-1; cdr3_aa: CATSEPGTGNGELFF
v_call: TRBV11-3; cdr3_aa: CASSLVAGAGAQETQYF
v_call: TRBV6-5; cdr3_aa: CASSWTSGSSGELFF